This T cell receptor beta chain stems from a study of blood T cell repertoires in COVID-19. Study-wide background: There were acute and convalescent COVID-19 samples, and they came from the United States, Italy and Spain. In each case, the material was cDNA or gDNA derived from T cells, B-cell-depleted T cells, or PBMCs.

CDR1 is LGHDT and CDR2 is YNNKEL in the germline V gene (reference sequence). The CDR3 consists of 14 residues. The V end lost 0 bases, the J end lost 8 bases, and 12 bases lay between the germline ends. Source study methods: Amplifying reference gene primers gave estimates of nucleated cell counts. Profiled with immunoSEQ multiplex PCR; TCRdb holds only in-frame clones, not every one. V, J and clone size reflect that table, while D and trimming were determined from the DNA. This sample carries 130,000 to 150,000 clones, more than 75% of them seen once, and the ten largest clones take 10% to 15%. This rearrangement joins TRBV3-1 (or the pseudogene TRBV3-2) to TRBJ2-3; D ambiguous. The clonotype comes from a man aged 60 to 69 with active or convalescent COVID-19. Material: peripheral blood. As DNA, the CDR3 is TGTGCCAGCAGCCAAGACTTCAGCGTGGCTACGCAGTATTTT. The encoded protein is CASSQDFSVATQYF.